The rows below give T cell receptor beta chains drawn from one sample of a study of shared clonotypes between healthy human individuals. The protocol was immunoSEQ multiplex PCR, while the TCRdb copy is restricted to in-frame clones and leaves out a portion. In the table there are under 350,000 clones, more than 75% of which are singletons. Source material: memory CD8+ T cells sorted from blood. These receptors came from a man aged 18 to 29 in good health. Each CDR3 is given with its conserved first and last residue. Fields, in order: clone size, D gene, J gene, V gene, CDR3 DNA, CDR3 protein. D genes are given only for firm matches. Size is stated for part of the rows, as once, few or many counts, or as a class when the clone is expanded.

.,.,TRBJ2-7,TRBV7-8,TGTGCCAGCAGCGCGCTTACCTACGAGCAGTACTTC,CASSALTYEQYF
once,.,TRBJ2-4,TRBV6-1,TGTGCCAGCAGTGCGGCGGGGAACATTCAGTACTTC,CASSAAGNIQYF
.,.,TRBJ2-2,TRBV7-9,TGTGCCAGCAGCTTGGTAGGGCTGGGCACCGGGGAGCTGTTTTTT,CASSLVGLGTGELFF
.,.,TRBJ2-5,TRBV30,TGTGCCTGGAGTGCAACTAGTTGGGGACGGGAGACCCAGTACTTC,CAWSATSWGRETQYF
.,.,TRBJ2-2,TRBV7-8,TGTGCCAGCAGCTTAGACCTGTGGCCGGAATCGAACACCGGGGAGCTGTTTTTT,CASSLDLWPESNTGELFF
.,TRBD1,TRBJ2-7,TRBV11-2,TGTGCCAGCAGCTTCCATCTTACAGGGGCAGCCTACGAGCAGTACTTC,CASSFHLTGAAYEQYF
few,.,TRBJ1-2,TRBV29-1,TGCAGCGTTGAGCCGGGCTACACCTTC,CSVEPGYTF
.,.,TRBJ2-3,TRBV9,TGTGCCAGCAGCGTCGAAAGGTACCTCACAGATACGCAGTATTTT,CASSVERYLTDTQYF
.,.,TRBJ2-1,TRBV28,TGTGCCAGCAGTTTATTTTCCGGGGGACCCTACAATGAGCAGTTCTTC,CASSLFSGGPYNEQFF
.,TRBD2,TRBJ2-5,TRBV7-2,TGTGCCAGCACCTTAATAGCGGGGCAAGAGACCCAGTACTTC,CASTLIAGQETQYF
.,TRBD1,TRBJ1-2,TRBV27,TGTGCCAGCAGTTTATGGGGACAGGGGTGGTATGGCTACACCTTC,CASSLWGQGWYGYTF